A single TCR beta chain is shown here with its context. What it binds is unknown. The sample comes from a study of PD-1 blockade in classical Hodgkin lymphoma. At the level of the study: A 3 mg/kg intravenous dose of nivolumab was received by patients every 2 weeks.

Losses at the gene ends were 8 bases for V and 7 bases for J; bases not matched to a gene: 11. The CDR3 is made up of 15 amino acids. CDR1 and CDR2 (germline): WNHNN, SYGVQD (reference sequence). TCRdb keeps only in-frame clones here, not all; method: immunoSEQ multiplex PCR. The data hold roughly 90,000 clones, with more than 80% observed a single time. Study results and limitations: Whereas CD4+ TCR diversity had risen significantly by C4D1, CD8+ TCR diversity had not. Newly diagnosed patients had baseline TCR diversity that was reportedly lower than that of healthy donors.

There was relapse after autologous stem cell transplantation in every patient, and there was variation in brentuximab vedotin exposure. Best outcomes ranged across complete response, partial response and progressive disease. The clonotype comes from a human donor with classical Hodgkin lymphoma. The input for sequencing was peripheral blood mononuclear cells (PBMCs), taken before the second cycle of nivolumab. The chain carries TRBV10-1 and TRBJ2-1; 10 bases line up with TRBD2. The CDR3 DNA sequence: TGCGCCAGCTCCGGGGAAGCGGGAGGGCGGAATGAGCAGTTCTTC. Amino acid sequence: CASSGEAGGRNEQFF.